This TCR beta chain was sequenced in a study of blood T cell repertoires in COVID-19. V was pared by 4 bases and J by 8 bases, with 14 bases between. The CDR3 contains 13 residues. In germline, CDR1 is SGHDN, CDR2 FVKESK. Participants' own reports of clinical history determined their cohort assignment. Original methodology: Nucleated cell number was recorded as an estimate derived from reference gene primer amplification. Here immunoSEQ multiplex PCR was the method, and the copy in TCRdb shows in-frame clones only, minus some. V and J calls and clone size are copied from that table; D and trimming were computed from the DNA. The data hold 200,000 to 250,000 clones, with 83% observed a single time.

The chain combines TRBV14 with TRBJ1-2; D not resolved. What was sequenced was PBMCs or T cells enriched from blood (not recorded which). The TCR was taken from a woman aged 50 to 60 who had been exposed to COVID-19. DNA for the CDR3: TGTGCCAGCAGCCTCGACACGATTCGAGGCTACACCTTC. As protein: CASSLDTIRGYTF.